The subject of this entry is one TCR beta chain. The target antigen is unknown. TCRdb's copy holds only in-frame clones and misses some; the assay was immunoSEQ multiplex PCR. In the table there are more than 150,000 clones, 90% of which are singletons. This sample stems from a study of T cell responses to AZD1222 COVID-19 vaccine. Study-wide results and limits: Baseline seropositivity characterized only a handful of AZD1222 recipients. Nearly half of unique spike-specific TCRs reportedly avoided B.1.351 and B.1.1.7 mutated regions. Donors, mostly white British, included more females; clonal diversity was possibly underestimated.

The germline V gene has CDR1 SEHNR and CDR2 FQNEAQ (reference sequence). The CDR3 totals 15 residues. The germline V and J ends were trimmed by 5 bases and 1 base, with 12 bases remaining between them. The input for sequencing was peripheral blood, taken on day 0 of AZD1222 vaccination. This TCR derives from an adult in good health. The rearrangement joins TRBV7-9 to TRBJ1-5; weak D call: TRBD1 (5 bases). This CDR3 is CASSPGDGSNQPQHF. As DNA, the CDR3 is TGTGCCAGCAGCCCCGGGGACGGCAGCAATCAGCCCCAGCATTTT.